The 32 T cell receptor beta chains in this list originate from one sample, sequenced in a study of CD8 T cells in ankylosing spondylitis. Overall study results and limits: Characteristic of ankylosing spondylitis blood, it appeared, was a TCR beta motif comprising about eight highly homologous variants.

These receptors are not linked to any known antigen. TCRdb fed the 5' RACE reads into MiXCR, producing one record per CDR3 protein. Of around 390,000 distinct CDR3 sequences listed, about a fifth are singletons. Sequenced input: blood, either unsorted or a sorted T cell fraction (not recorded which). Receptor source: a male donor with ankylosing spondylitis.

On this clonotype: The CDR3 end shows no conserved phenylalanine or tryptophan, and so a read error is likely. The V gene is TRBV11-2, the J gene TRBJ2-2; 11 nucleotides line up with TRBD1. J lost 7 bases, V lost 6 bases, and 7 bases had no gene match. The CDR3 has 15 amino acids. CDR1 and CDR2 (germline): SGHAT, FQNNGV. CDR3 bases: TGTGCCAGCAGTCGAGGACAGGGGGCGAACGGGGAGCTGTTTCTT. Amino acid sequence: CASSRGQGANGELFL.

This clonotype was detected only a few times. This sequence joins TRBV28 and TRBJ2-3; TRBD2 might be the D (7 bases). Germline V gene data show CDR1 as MDHEN and CDR2 as SYDVKM. CDR3 length equals 14 residues. V was trimmed by 6 bases and J by 1 base, leaving 11 bases between them. The CDR3 is CASRGGAGTDTQYF. CDR3 sequence (DNA): TGTGCCAGCAGAGGGGGGGCCGGCACAGATACGCAGTATTTT.

Turning to this clonotype: An end of the junction does not agree with germline; a read error may underlie this. V and J are TRBV9 and TRBJ1-5; D unresolved. The CDR3 runs to 10 residues. Germline CDR1 reads SGDLS; CDR2 reads YYNGEE. CDR3 coding DNA: TGCCGTCAGGTAATGATGCCCCAGCATTTT. This gives the protein CRQVMMPQHF.

On this clonotype itself: A much larger clone differs by one base, so this may be a read error. The V and J genes are TRBV5-1 and TRBJ2-3, with unresolved D. Germline V gene data show CDR1 as SGHRS and CDR2 as YFSETQ. Trimming shortened V by 0 bases and J by 5 bases, and 4 bases separated the two germline ends. The CDR3 is made up of 12 amino acids. In nucleotides, the CDR3 is TGCGCCAGCAGCTTGGATAGAGATACGCAGTATTTT. This translates into CASSLDRDTQYF.

The chain couples TRBV28 to TRBJ2-1, with 10 bases that match TRBD2. Germline-derived CDR1 and CDR2 are MDHEN and SYDVKM. After removal of 8 bases from V and 6 bases from J, the junction contained 4 bases not matched to a gene. The CDR3 is 13 residues long. As DNA, the CDR3 is TGTGCCAGCGCTAGCGGGAGAATCAATGAGCAGTTCTTC. Encoded protein: CASASGRINEQFF.

The chain combines TRBV30 with TRBJ1-3, with no clear D. Germline CDR1 GTSNPN, CDR2 SVGIG (reference sequence). This CDR3 comprises 14 residues. V lost 2 bases and J lost 2, with 10 bases in between. CDR3 in DNA: TGTGCCTGGAGTATTGGACGTGCTGGAAACACCATATATTTT. It translates to CAWSIGRAGNTIYF. Supplemented by reference TRBV30 and TRBJ1-3, the full variable domain reads SQTIHQWPATLVQPVGSPLSLECTVEGTSNPNLYWYRQAAGRGLQLLFYSVGIGQISSEVPQNLSASRPQDRQFILSSKKLLLSDSGFYLCAWSIGRAGNTIYFGEGSWLTVV.

The chain recombines TRBV7-2 with TRBJ2-3; perhaps TRBD1 as D (5 bases). The CDR3 runs 13 residues. Germline lookup yields CDR1 SGHTA and CDR2 FQGNSA. The germline V and J ends were trimmed by 1 base and 9 bases, with 11 bases remaining between them. DNA of the CDR3: TGTGCCAGCAGCTTAGTTAGGGGCCGGACGCAGTATTTT. This codes for CASSLVRGRTQYF.

The V gene is TRBV6-2 or TRBV6-3, the J gene TRBJ2-7; TRBD2 agrees at 8 bases. Trimming removed 8 bases from V and 2 bases from J; junction bases left unmatched: 5. The CDR3 totals 13 residues. In germline, CDR1 is MNHEY, CDR2 SVGEGT. The CDR3 protein is CASQRAGAYEQYF. CDR3 coding DNA: TGTGCCAGCCAAAGAGCGGGAGCCTACGAGCAGTACTTC.

The chain carries TRBV7-3 and TRBJ2-2; a possible D gene is TRBD1 (5 bases). Trimming removed 4 bases from V and 3 bases from J, with 9 bases in between. CDR1 is SGHTA and CDR2 is FQGTGA in the germline V gene. The CDR3 is made up of 14 amino acids. The DNA for the CDR3 is TGTGCCAGCAGCTCGACAGCTTACACCGGGGAGCTGTTTTTT. It specifies CASSSTAYTGELFF.

The table lists this clonotype with a few counts. This chain connects TRBV7-9 to TRBJ2-7, with D maybe TRBD2 (7 bases). The germline V gene has CDR1 SEHNR and CDR2 FQNEAQ (reference sequence). This CDR3 comprises 15 residues. Between the trimmed V and J ends, which lost 0 bases and 0 bases, there was a span of 9 bases. The CDR3 reads CASSLAGGPSYEQYF. The CDR3 DNA reads TGTGCCAGCAGCTTAGCGGGGGGGCCCTCCTACGAGCAGTACTTC.

This clonotype was seen many times. The chain has TRBV19 and TRBJ2-1, with 8 bases identical to TRBD2. The germline V gene encodes CDR1 LNHDA and CDR2 SQIVND (reference sequence). The CDR3 runs to 18 residues. Trimming removed 1 base from V and 3 bases from J; junction bases left unmatched: 11. The CDR3 here is CASSIVKAGAGYYNEQFF. CDR3 DNA sequence: TGTGCCAGTAGTATAGTAAAAGCGGGAGCTGGTTACTACAATGAGCAGTTCTTC.

This clonotype has a count of ten or more. The chain couples TRBV28 to TRBJ1-6; maybe TRBD1 (6 bases). Trimming removed 2 bases at V and 9 bases at J, with 8 bases between. The CDR3 has 13 residues. Looked up from germline, CDR1 is MDHEN and CDR2 is SYDVKM. The CDR3: CASSLHRASPLHF. The CDR3 DNA sequence: TGTGCCAGCAGTTTACACAGGGCTTCACCCCTCCACTTT.

The genes are TRBV20-1 and TRBJ2-1; TRBD2 matches at 7 bases. From germline, CDR1 is DFQATT and CDR2 SNEGSKA (reference sequence). V was pared by 4 bases and J by 9 bases, with 3 bases of the junction left unmatched. CDR3 size: 11 residues. This chain's CDR3 is CSATTSTEQFF. The DNA for the CDR3 is TGCAGTGCTACGACTAGCACTGAGCAGTTCTTC.

The rearrangement uses TRBV29-1 and TRBJ2-1, with 10 bases that match TRBD2. With 5 bases clipped from V and 4 bases from J, the junction kept 8 bases outside the gene matches. Germline CDR1 and CDR2: SQVTM and ANQGSEA. The CDR3 spans 15 residues. The CDR3 protein is CSVRGAGGHYNEQFF. CDR3 nucleotide sequence: TGCAGCGTTAGGGGAGCGGGAGGGCATTACAATGAGCAGTTCTTC.

Many counts were recorded for this clonotype. The chain joins TRBV29-1 to TRBJ2-1; D possibly corresponds to TRBD1 (5 bases). The V gene lost 4 bases and the J gene lost 4 bases, with 11 bases spanning the gap. From germline, CDR1 is SQVTM and CDR2 ANQGSEA. CDR3 length: 13 residues. The CDR3 sequence: CSVAGGAYNEQFF. CDR3 DNA sequence: TGCAGCGTTGCAGGTGGGGCATACAATGAGCAGTTCTTC.

The chain carries TRBV7-2 and TRBJ2-1; 16 bases line up with TRBD2. V shed 1 base and J 9 bases; nucleotides not matched to a gene: 3. Germline loops: CDR1 SGHTA, CDR2 FQGNSA. The CDR3 extends over 16 amino acids. The CDR3 DNA reads as TGTGCCAGCAGCTTAGTGGGACTAGCGGGAGGGTTTGAGCAGTTCTTC. Encoded protein: CASSLVGLAGGFEQFF. The whole variable domain, remainder taken from reference TRBV7-2 and TRBJ2-1, is GAGVSQSPSNKVTEKGKDVELRCDPISGHTALYWYRQSLGQGLEFLIYFQGNSAPDKSGLPSDRFSAERTGGSVSTLTIQRTQQEDSAVYLCASSLVGLAGGFEQFFGPGTRLTVL.

This clonotype was counted between two and nine times. V gene TRBV7-9 combines with J gene TRBJ2-4; TRBD2 might be the D (6 bases). Germline V gene lookup returns CDR1 SEHNR and CDR2 FQNEAQ (reference sequence). The ends were cut back, 5 bases at V and 4 bases at J, with 12 bases in the middle. The CDR3 sequence is 14 residues long. CDR3 in amino acids: CASSRETSKNIQYF. For the CDR3, the DNA is TGTGCCAGCAGCCGGGAGACTAGTAAAAACATTCAGTACTTC.

The chain combines TRBV7-2 with TRBJ2-7; D not certain. Looked up from germline, CDR1 is SGHTA and CDR2 is FQGNSA. The CDR3 runs 14 residues. V lost 2 bases, J lost 2 bases, and 10 bases lay in between. The CDR3 protein is CASSLSWNTYEQYF. The CDR3, as DNA: TGTGCCAGCAGCTTAAGTTGGAATACCTACGAGCAGTACTTC.

This clonotype occurred a few times. The genes are TRBV19 and TRBJ2-7; TRBD1 matches at 7 bases. Trimming at V came to 5 bases and at J to 5 bases, leaving 15 bases not matched to a gene. The CDR3 contains 16 residues. Germline CDR1 and CDR2: LNHDA and SQIVND (reference sequence). Here the CDR3 reads CASSSRQGLISNEQYF. The CDR3 DNA reads TGTGCCAGTAGTTCGCGACAGGGTCTCATTAGCAACGAGCAGTACTTC.

This clonotype was detected a few times. V is TRBV12-3 or TRBV12-4 and J is TRBJ2-1; 8 positions match TRBD1. The V and J ends lost 3 bases and 6 bases, in that order; junction bases with no gene match: 7. The CDR3 has 15 residues. The chain's CDR3 is CASSFQGAFGNEQFF. CDR3 nucleotide sequence: TGTGCCAGCAGTTTTCAGGGGGCTTTTGGCAATGAGCAGTTCTTC.

This clonotype was detected many times. The chain combines TRBV27 with TRBJ1-2, with 8 bases aligning to TRBD1. V was pared by 8 bases and J by 4 bases, with 9 bases of the junction left unmatched. The germline CDR1 and CDR2 sequences are MNHEY and SMNVEV (reference sequence). This CDR3 region has 14 residues. CDR3 in amino acids: CASGGQGAIYGYTF. DNA of the CDR3: TGTGCCAGCGGAGGTCAGGGGGCAATCTATGGCTACACCTTC.

The chain employs TRBV3-1 and TRBJ2-3; possibly TRBD2 for D (5 bases). This CDR3 is built from 14 residues. Germline loops: CDR1 LGHDT, CDR2 YNNKEL (reference sequence). Trimming took off 4 bases at V and 2 bases at J, with 10 bases between the two ends. CDR3 in amino acids: CASSPWTHTDTQYF. CDR3 coding DNA: TGTGCCAGCAGCCCCTGGACTCACACAGATACGCAGTATTTT.

This clonotype was counted only a few times. V usage is TRBV9 and J usage is TRBJ2-5, with 7 nucleotides matching TRBD2. This CDR3 region has 16 residues. The V segment lost 6 bases and the J segment 5 bases; nucleotides outside the gene matches: 16. Germline loops: CDR1 SGDLS, CDR2 YYNGEE. The CDR3 reads CASNQAGAGVGETQYF. DNA of the CDR3: TGTGCCAGCAACCAGGCGGGCGCGGGAGTTGGGGAGACCCAGTACTTC.

CDR3 sequence: CASSFGRDSYEQYF. Here the CDR3 DNA reads TGTGCCAGCAGCTTCGGGAGGGACTCCTACGAGCAGTACTTC. The chain is built from TRBV7-2 and TRBJ2-7; 8 nucleotides align to TRBD2. Germline CDR1 is SGHTA and CDR2 is FQGNSA. The CDR3 is made up of 14 amino acids. V shed 3 bases, J shed 0 bases, and the junction held 1 base outside the gene matches.

The chain combines TRBV5-1 with TRBJ1-3; D gene uncertain. CDR1 and CDR2 from the germline V gene are SGHRS and YFSETQ. CDR3 length equals 17 residues. The V gene lost 1 base and the J gene lost 0 bases, with 14 bases spanning the gap. This CDR3 reads CASSLPFEGPSGNTIYF. For the CDR3, the DNA is TGCGCCAGCAGCTTGCCCTTCGAAGGACCCTCTGGAAACACCATATATTTT.

The chain couples TRBV7-2 to TRBJ1-5, with D hard to call. V lost 5 bases, J lost 2 bases, and 7 bases lay in between. In germline, CDR1 is SGHTA, CDR2 FQGNSA. This CDR3 contains 13 residues. CDR3 nucleotides: TGTGCCAGCAGCCTCTGGGGCAATCAGCCCCAGCATTTT. Translating it yields CASSLWGNQPQHF.

This clonotype was detected a few times. J is TRBJ1-2 and V is TRBV28; 12 bases agree with TRBD1. Germline lookup yields CDR1 MDHEN and CDR2 SYDVKM. V lost 6 bases to trimming and J lost 5 bases; unmatched junction nucleotides: 7. CDR3 length: 15 residues. DNA of the CDR3: TGTGCCAGCAGACCACGGGACAGGGGGCTTTATGGCTACACCTTC. This encodes CASRPRDRGLYGYTF.

The chain is built from TRBV4-1 and TRBJ2-5; TRBD2 matches at 11 bases. V lost 3 bases to trimming and J lost 0 bases; unmatched junction nucleotides: 3. The CDR3 is 16 amino acids. From germline, CDR1 is MGHRA and CDR2 YSYEKL. The CDR3 bases are TGCGCCAGCAGCCACTCGGGACTAGCGGACCAAGAGACCCAGTACTTC. Translation: CASSHSGLADQETQYF.

The chain couples TRBV24-1 to TRBJ2-3; D is unresolved. The CDR3 runs to 17 residues. The V end was cut by 4 bases, the J end by 3 bases, with 19 bases between. CDR1 and CDR2 (germline): KGHDR, SFDVKD. The CDR3 DNA follows: TGTGCCACCAGTGACTCAGACCCACCCCCGGAGACAGATACGCAGTATTTT. It translates to CATSDSDPPPETDTQYF.

This chain links TRBV7-3 with TRBJ1-1; maybe TRBD1 (6 bases). The germline V gene encodes CDR1 SGHTA and CDR2 FQGTGA. The V end was cut by 5 bases, the J end by 4 bases, with 14 bases between. The CDR3 covers 14 residues. The CDR3 spells CASSPTGASTEAFF. The DNA for the CDR3 is TGTGCCAGCAGCCCGACGGGGGCTAGCACTGAAGCTTTCTTT.

The gene calls are TRBV6-4 and TRBJ2-5; 7 positions agree with TRBD1. The germline gives CDR1 MRHNA, CDR2 SNTAGT. The CDR3 loop spans 15 amino acids. The V segment lost 3 bases and the J segment 4 bases; nucleotides outside the gene matches: 8. The CDR3 DNA is TGTGCCAGCAGTGAAACAGGGGTCGCCGGAGAGACCCAGTACTTC. It encodes CASSETGVAGETQYF.

V gene TRBV5-1 combines with J gene TRBJ2-1; 7 bases are a match to TRBD1. The CDR3 has 16 residues. V lost 4 bases, J lost 0 bases, and 7 bases stayed unmatched. Germline CDR1 and CDR2: SGHRS and YFSETQ. CDR3 sequence reads: CASSRGTGDSYNEQFF. For the CDR3, the DNA is TGCGCCAGCAGCCGCGGTACAGGGGACTCCTACAATGAGCAGTTCTTC.